One TCR beta chain is described in this entry. Germline assignment: CDR1 KGHSY and CDR2 FQNENV. This CDR3 has 14 amino acids. Trimming took 0 bases from V and 4 from J, leaving 9 bases between them. This sample stems from a study of blood T cell repertoires in COVID-19. Study processing details: Amplification of reference gene primers provided the estimated nucleated cell counts. Method: immunoSEQ multiplex PCR; TCRdb's copy keeps in-frame clones and lacks some. V and J calls plus clone size are reproduced from that table; the DNA served to infer D and trimming. The sample contains fewer than 350,000 clones, 88% of which appear only once.

The clonotype comes from a woman younger than 45 who had been exposed to COVID-19. The sample comprised PBMCs or T cells enriched from blood (not recorded which). The chain carries TRBV16 and TRBJ1-2; TRBD1 is a possible D gene (6 bases). This CDR3 is CASSQSEGGYGYTF. Here the CDR3 DNA reads TGTGCCAGCAGCCAATCAGAAGGGGGCTATGGCTACACCTTC.